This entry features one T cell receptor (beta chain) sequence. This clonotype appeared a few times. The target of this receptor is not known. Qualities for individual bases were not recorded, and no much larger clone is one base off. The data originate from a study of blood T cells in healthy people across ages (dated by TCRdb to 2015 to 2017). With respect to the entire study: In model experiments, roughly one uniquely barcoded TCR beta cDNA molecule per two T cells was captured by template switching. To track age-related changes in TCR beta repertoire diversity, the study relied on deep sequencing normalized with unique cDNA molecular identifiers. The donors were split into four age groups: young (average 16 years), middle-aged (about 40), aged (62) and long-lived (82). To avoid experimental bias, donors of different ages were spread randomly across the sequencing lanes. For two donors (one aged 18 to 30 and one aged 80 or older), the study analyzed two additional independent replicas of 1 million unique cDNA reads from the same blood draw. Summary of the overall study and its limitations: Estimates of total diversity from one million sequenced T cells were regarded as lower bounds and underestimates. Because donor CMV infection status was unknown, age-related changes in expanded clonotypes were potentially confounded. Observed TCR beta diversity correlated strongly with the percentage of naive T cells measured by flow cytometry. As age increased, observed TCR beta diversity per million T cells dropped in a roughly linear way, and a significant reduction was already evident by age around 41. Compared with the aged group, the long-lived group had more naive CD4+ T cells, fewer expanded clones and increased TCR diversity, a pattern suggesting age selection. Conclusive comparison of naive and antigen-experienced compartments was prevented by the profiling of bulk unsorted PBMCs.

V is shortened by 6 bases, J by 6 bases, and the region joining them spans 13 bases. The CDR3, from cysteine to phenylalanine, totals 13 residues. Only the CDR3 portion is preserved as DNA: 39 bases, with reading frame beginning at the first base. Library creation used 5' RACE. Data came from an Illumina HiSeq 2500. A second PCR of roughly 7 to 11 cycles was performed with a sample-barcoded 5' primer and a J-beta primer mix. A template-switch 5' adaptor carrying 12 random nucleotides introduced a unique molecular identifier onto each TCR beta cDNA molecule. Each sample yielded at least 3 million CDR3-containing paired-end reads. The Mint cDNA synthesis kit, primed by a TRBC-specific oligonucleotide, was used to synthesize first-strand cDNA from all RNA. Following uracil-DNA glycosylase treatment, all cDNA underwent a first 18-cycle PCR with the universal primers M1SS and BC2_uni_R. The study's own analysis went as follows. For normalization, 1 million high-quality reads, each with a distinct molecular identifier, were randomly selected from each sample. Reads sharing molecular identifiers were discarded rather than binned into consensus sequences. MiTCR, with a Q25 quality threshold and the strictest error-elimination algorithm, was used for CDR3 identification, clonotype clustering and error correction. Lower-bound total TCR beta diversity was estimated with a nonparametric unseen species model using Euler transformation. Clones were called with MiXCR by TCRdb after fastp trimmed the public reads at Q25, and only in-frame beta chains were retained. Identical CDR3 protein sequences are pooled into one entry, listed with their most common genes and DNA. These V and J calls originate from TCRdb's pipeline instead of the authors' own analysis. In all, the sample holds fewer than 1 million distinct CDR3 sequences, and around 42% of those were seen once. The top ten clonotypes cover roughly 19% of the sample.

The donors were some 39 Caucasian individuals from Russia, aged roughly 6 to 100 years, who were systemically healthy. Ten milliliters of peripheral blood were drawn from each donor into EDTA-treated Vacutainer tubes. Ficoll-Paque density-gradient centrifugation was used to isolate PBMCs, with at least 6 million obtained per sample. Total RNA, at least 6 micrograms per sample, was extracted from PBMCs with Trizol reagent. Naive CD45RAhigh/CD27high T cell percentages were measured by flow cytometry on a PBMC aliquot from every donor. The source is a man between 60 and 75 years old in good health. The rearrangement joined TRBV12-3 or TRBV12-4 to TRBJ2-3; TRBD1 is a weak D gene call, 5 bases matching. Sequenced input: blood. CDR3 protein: CASSPAYRDTQYF. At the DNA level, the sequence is TGTGCCAGCAGCCCCGCCTACAGGGATACGCAGTATTTT.